These 27 T cell receptor beta chains originate from one sample sequenced in a study of T-cell memory formation after mild COVID-19. TCRdb reprocessed the 5' RACE reads via MiXCR and lists one record per CDR3 protein. The table records roughly 610,000 distinct CDR3 sequences, 17% of them present only once. Sequenced input: PBMCs or a T cell subset sorted from them (not recorded which). All receptors come from an adult woman who had mild COVID-19 (a few samples of this study predate the infection). Cell type and time point are not known.

The chain couples TRBV7-2 to TRBJ1-5; perhaps TRBD1 as D (5 bases). In germline, CDR1 is SGHTA, CDR2 FQGNSA. With 1 base removed from V and 6 bases from J, the gap between germline ends came to 10 bases. The CDR3 totals 14 residues. In DNA form, the CDR3 reads TGTGCCAGCAGCTTAGTGACAGAAAGTCAGCCCCAGCATTTT. This codes for CASSLVTESQPQHF.

The rearrangement uses TRBV6-5 and TRBJ2-7; a weak D match, TRBD1 (6 bases). The germline V gene has CDR1 MNHEY and CDR2 SVGAGI. V was cut by 0 bases and J by 12 bases, with 15 bases left in between. CDR3 length: 13 amino acids. CDR3 nucleotides: TGTGCCAGCAGTTACTCCCCAGGGGACGATTGGTACTTC. Translating gives CASSYSPGDDWYF.

In its sample, this clonotype was seen a few times. The chain recombines TRBV7-2 with TRBJ2-2; D might be TRBD1 (5 bases). The germline gives CDR1 SGHTA, CDR2 FQGNSA. Deletions cut 7 bases from V and 0 bases from J, with 21 bases between. The CDR3 consists of 18 residues. Here the CDR3 DNA reads TGTGCCAGCACCAGATGGGGCCCCAGGGTCGCGAACACCGGGGAGCTGTTTTTT. Its translation is CASTRWGPRVANTGELFF.

The chain uses TRBV6-2 or TRBV6-3 and TRBJ2-1; 12 bases match TRBD2. Trimming at V came to 3 bases and at J to 0 bases, leaving 12 bases not matched to a gene. The CDR3 is 20 amino acids. Germline loops: CDR1 MNHEY, CDR2 SVGEGT. For the CDR3, the DNA is TGTGCCAGCAGTTATCCCTGGGCTAGCGGGGGGGAAGACTCCTACAATGAGCAGTTCTTC. The encoded protein is CASSYPWASGGEDSYNEQFF.

The chain uses TRBV12-3 or TRBV12-4 and TRBJ2-3; D perhaps matches TRBD1 (6 bases). Trimming pared 3 bases from V and 4 bases from J, leaving 14 bases between. This CDR3 spans 15 amino acids. CDR3 amino acids: CASSFRGRGSDTQYF. The DNA of the CDR3 is TGTGCCAGCAGTTTCAGGGGCCGAGGCTCAGATACGCAGTATTTT.

This chain uses TRBV27 with TRBJ1-1; no firm D call. V was shortened by 2 bases and J by 0 bases, with 10 bases between the two germline ends. The CDR3 runs to 15 residues. The germline CDR1 and CDR2 sequences are MNHEY and SMNVEV (reference sequence). In DNA, the CDR3 is TGTGCCAGCAGTTTAGTAGGTCCAATGAACACTGAAGCTTTCTTT. This encodes CASSLVGPMNTEAFF.

This chain joins TRBV2 and TRBJ1-2; no clear D gene. The germline V gene has CDR1 SNHLY and CDR2 FYNNEI. The V end was cut by 3 bases, the J end by 7 bases, with 18 bases between. The CDR3 spans 15 residues. The CDR3 protein is CASSDSGPRAGGYTF. CDR3 DNA: TGTGCCAGCAGTGACTCGGGCCCTCGAGCGGGTGGCTACACCTTC.

In nucleotides, the CDR3 is TGTGCCAGCAGTTACTCAACGACAATACAAGAGACCCAGTACTTC. Translating it yields CASSYSTTIQETQYF. This sequence joins TRBV6-6 and TRBJ2-5, with D uncertain. V dropped 0 bases and J dropped 2 bases, with 10 bases sitting between them. Per the germline V gene, CDR1 is MNHNY and CDR2 is SVGAGI (reference sequence). This CDR3 spans 15 amino acids.

This clonotype was observed a few times. The junction departs from the called germline gene at one end, perhaps through a read error. The chain links TRBV20-1 to TRBJ2-7; D is undetermined. This CDR3 has 12 residues. Germline-derived CDR1 and CDR2 are DFQATT and SNEGSKA (reference sequence). Here the CDR3 reads CSAIGGPVDLLF. CDR3 coding DNA: TGCAGTGCTATTGGCGGTCCCGTGGACCTCTTGTTC.

This clonotype was counted a few times. J is TRBJ2-1 and V is TRBV27; TRBD1 agrees at 8 bases. V gave up 6 bases and J gave up 6 bases; unmatched junction bases: 10. The CDR3 sequence is 15 residues long. CDR1 and CDR2 (germline): MNHEY, SMNVEV (reference sequence). CDR3 in amino acids: CASRKIGTGANEQFF. CDR3 sequence (DNA): TGTGCCAGCAGGAAGATCGGGACAGGTGCCAATGAGCAGTTCTTC.

The chain joins TRBV5-1 to TRBJ1-2, with D hard to call. V was trimmed by 0 bases and J by 1 base, leaving 7 bases between them. CDR3 length: 14 residues. Germline V gene lookup returns CDR1 SGHRS and CDR2 YFSETQ. The CDR3 DNA reads as TGCGCCAGCAGCTTGGCCGGAGATAACTATGGCTACACCTTC. Protein: CASSLAGDNYGYTF.

This clonotype has only a few counts. The chain links TRBV7-9 to TRBJ2-4; D unclear. This CDR3 has 14 amino acids. The germline CDR1 and CDR2 sequences are SEHNR and FQNEAQ (reference sequence). V was clipped by 4 bases and J by 0 bases, with 7 bases between them. The CDR3 nucleotides read TGTGCCAGCAGCTCACCCAAAGCCAAAAACATTCAGTACTTC. Amino acids: CASSSPKAKNIQYF.

This clonotype has just a few counts. This rearrangement joins TRBV24-1 to TRBJ2-2, with D unclear. V lost 0 bases and J 3 bases, leaving 1 base between the germline ends. This CDR3 contains 13 residues. The germline CDR1 and CDR2 sequences are KGHDR and SFDVKD. The CDR3: CATSDLDTGELFF. The DNA for the CDR3 is TGTGCCACCAGTGATTTGGACACCGGGGAGCTGTTTTTT.

The sample holds a few counts of this clonotype. CDR3 bases: TGTGCCAGCGGGACTAGCGGGAGGAAGTTGGCCTACGAGCAGTACTTC. Translated, it gives CASGTSGRKLAYEQYF. The chain couples TRBV6-2 or TRBV6-3 to TRBJ2-7; the match to TRBD2 covers 15 bases. The CDR3 extends over 16 amino acids. Per the germline V gene, CDR1 is MNHEY and CDR2 is SVGEGT. With V trimmed by 8 bases and J by 2 bases, 7 bases remained unmatched.

This clonotype was seen at least ten times. The chain carries TRBV29-1 and TRBJ1-5; D remains unclear. CDR1 SQVTM and CDR2 ANQGSEA come from the germline V gene. The CDR3 extends over 13 amino acids. Trimming shortened V by 4 bases and J by 6 bases, and 13 bases separated the two germline ends. CDR3 residues: CSVVEGVSQPQHF. As DNA, the CDR3 is TGCAGCGTTGTAGAGGGTGTGAGTCAGCCCCAGCATTTT.

This CDR3 reads CASSPRGKGTDTQYF. For the CDR3, the DNA is TGTGCCAGCAGTCCTCGGGGTAAGGGGACAGATACGCAGTATTTT. This chain links TRBV12-3 or TRBV12-4 with TRBJ2-3, with D perhaps being TRBD1 or TRBD2 (5 bases each). This CDR3 has 15 amino acids. Trimming left V 5 bases short and J 3 bases short, with 15 bases between.

This clonotype was seen a handful of times. The chain joins TRBV5-5 to TRBJ1-1; D is perhaps TRBD1 (6 bases). The CDR3 is made up of 16 amino acids. The germline gives CDR1 SGHKS, CDR2 YYEKEE (reference sequence). With 2 bases removed from V and 0 bases from J, the gap between germline ends came to 14 bases. The CDR3 bases are TGTGCCAGCAGCTTTCTGTCCGGACAGATGAACACTGAAGCTTTCTTT. Its protein is CASSFLSGQMNTEAFF.

In this sample, this clonotype turned up a few times. V is TRBV12-3 or TRBV12-4 and J is TRBJ1-2; 8 bases match TRBD1. CDR3 length: 14 amino acids. V was pared by 5 bases and J by 7 bases, with 9 bases of the junction left unmatched. This CDR3 reads CASSPHQGAGGYTF. The CDR3 bases are TGTGCCAGCAGTCCACACCAGGGGGCGGGTGGCTACACCTTC.

V gene TRBV25-1 combines with J gene TRBJ2-3; tentative D call: TRBD1 (5 bases). Germline assignment: CDR1 MGHDK and CDR2 SYGVNS. This CDR3 comprises 11 residues. V lost 6 bases and J 5 bases, leaving 6 bases between the germline ends. The CDR3 DNA follows: TGTGCCAGCAGCAGGGAAGATACGCAGTATTTT. It codes for CASSREDTQYF.

The chain links TRBV9 to TRBJ2-1, with 8 bases aligning to TRBD1. The CDR3 totals 15 residues. J lost 3 bases, V lost 3 bases, and 5 bases had no gene match. Germline lookup yields CDR1 SGDLS and CDR2 YYNGEE. CDR3 bases: TGTGCCAGCAGCGCAGGAGGACAGGGCTACAATGAGCAGTTCTTC. Translation gives CASSAGGQGYNEQFF.

This sequence joins TRBV6-4 and TRBJ1-1; the D gene is possibly TRBD1 (6 bases). CDR3 length: 15 amino acids. V was trimmed by 6 bases and J by 2 bases, leaving 16 bases between them. The germline V gene has CDR1 MRHNA and CDR2 SNTAGT. CDR3 region: CASRARGGGNTEAFF. CDR3 coding DNA: TGTGCCAGCAGAGCTCGAGGGGGGGGAAACACTGAAGCTTTCTTT.

V gene TRBV30 combines with J gene TRBJ2-1; the D gene is possibly TRBD1 (5 bases). V was clipped by 0 bases and J by 6 bases, with 6 bases between them. Germline CDR1 GTSNPN, CDR2 SVGIG (reference sequence). This CDR3 is 12 amino acids long. The CDR3 is CAWSVQGNEQFF. The CDR3, as DNA: TGTGCCTGGAGTGTTCAGGGCAATGAGCAGTTCTTC.

The table lists this clonotype with a few counts. The rearrangement links TRBV24-1 to TRBJ2-5; the D gene is possibly TRBD1 (5 bases). This CDR3 is built from 17 residues. Germline loops: CDR1 KGHDR, CDR2 SFDVKD. V lost 2 bases and J 0 bases, leaving 15 bases between the germline ends. CDR3 coding DNA: TGTGCCACCAGTGATTCGACAGCAACATTGTACCAAGAGACCCAGTACTTC. Amino acid sequence: CATSDSTATLYQETQYF.

The chain links TRBV7-9 to TRBJ2-5, with TRBD2 matching 8 bases. Germline trimming cut 3 bases from V and 6 bases from J; bases unmatched to any gene: 9. The CDR3 loop spans 15 amino acids. Germline loops: CDR1 SEHNR, CDR2 FQNEAQ (reference sequence). The CDR3 loop is CASSFQTSELQTQYF. The CDR3 nucleotides are TGTGCCAGCAGCTTCCAGACTAGCGAGTTACAGACCCAGTACTTC.

This clonotype was picked up many times. An end of the junction differs from the germline gene, which may be a read error. The rearrangement links TRBV7-2 to TRBJ2-1; possibly TRBD2 for D (6 bases). Per germline, CDR1 SGHTA and CDR2 FQGNSA. The CDR3 sequence is 14 residues long. CDR3 loop: CASGLAVSYNEQFF. CDR3 in DNA: TGTGCCAGCGGCTTAGCGGTTTCCTACAATGAGCAGTTCTTC.

There are a few counts of this clonotype. This chain uses TRBV15 with TRBJ2-1, with D uncertain. In germline, CDR1 is LNHNV, CDR2 YYDKDF (reference sequence). The CDR3 has 14 amino acids. Trimming stripped 8 bases from V and 2 bases from J, with 13 bases between. DNA of the CDR3: TGTGCCACCCGAAGAGATCGCCCCTACAATGAGCAGTTCTTC. Encoded protein: CATRRDRPYNEQFF.

This CDR3 reads CASSLGGADNYGYTF. For the CDR3, the DNA is TGTGCCAGCAGCTTAGGGGGCGCAGATAATTATGGCTACACCTTC. The chain has TRBV7-9 and TRBJ1-2; D perhaps matches TRBD1 (5 bases). V lost 1 base and J 5 bases, leaving 14 bases between the germline ends. The CDR3 spans 15 residues. The germline CDR1 and CDR2 sequences are SEHNR and FQNEAQ (reference sequence).